These T cell receptor beta chains were read from a single sample in a study of blood T cell repertoires in COVID-19. Profiled with immunoSEQ multiplex PCR; TCRdb holds only in-frame clones, not every one. The table has 43,000 or so clones, about nine tenths seen once. Sample: peripheral blood. These receptors originate from a woman older than 75 with active COVID-19. The conserved cysteine and the conserved F or W are not part of the CDR3 here. The order of the fields is V gene, clone size, CDR3 protein. A clone size is listed for some rows: how often the clone was seen (once, few, many), or a class if it is expanded.

TRBV27	NA	ASSFLPSGGAEQY
TRBV29-1	NA	SVDTHTQGLPGELF
TRBV9	few	ASSVGTADNSPLH
TRBV5-4	medium-sized	ASSLAGGGKLF
TRBV9	NA	ASSPNSGANVLT
TRBV23-1	NA	ASSQSRTGDQPQH
TRBV18	NA	ASSPSPNTEAF
TRBV10-2	NA	ASSVDRGGEKLF
TRBV19	NA	ASSIGSETGSSNQPQH
TRBV11-1	NA	ASSTQRGPTDTQY
TRBV7-6	NA	ASSPFEGNTEAF
TRBV5-5	NA	ASSLAPGQTYGYT
TRBV24-1	NA	ATEQGTYTGELF
TRBV28	NA	ASSLSGPGKTKNIQY
TRBV30	NA	AWKGAGAISPLH
TRBV7-2	NA	ASSLVGTPGGQPQH
TRBV19	NA	ASSKDRGEEKLF
TRBV19	few	ASSLSGGGQPQH
TRBV6-5	NA	ASSYPRGNEQF
TRBV6-5	few	ASSRQFAAYGYT
TRBV19	NA	ASSIRGGVDEQF
TRBV9	NA	ASSAGQGGNSPLH
TRBV24-1	NA	ATRTSGVDEQF
TRBV18	NA	ASSPRGFSGNTIY
TRBV5-1	NA	ASSWGQKLSYGYT
TRBV5-5	NA	ASSHPGQGSGEQY
TRBV20-1	NA	SASSSGRTDTQY
TRBV7-9	NA	ASSSIREAGYT
TRBV11-2	NA	ASSLQTGGGTEAF
TRBV30	NA	AWSVGHPNTEAF
TRBV7-7	NA	ASSPGLASTDTQY
TRBV7-6	NA	ASSLFRGGTDTQY
TRBV19	NA	ASRKTGLVNTGELF
TRBV28	NA	ASRGGGLAEAF
TRBV6-2/TRBV6-3	NA	ASSSSLGAYEQY
TRBV19	NA	ASTQVQNYGYT
TRBV11-3	NA	ASSPGQYTEAF
TRBV5-6	once	ASSLTGRGNQPQH
TRBV7-3	NA	ASSPGTGYGYT
TRBV6-1	NA	ASSDVGSRGNEQF